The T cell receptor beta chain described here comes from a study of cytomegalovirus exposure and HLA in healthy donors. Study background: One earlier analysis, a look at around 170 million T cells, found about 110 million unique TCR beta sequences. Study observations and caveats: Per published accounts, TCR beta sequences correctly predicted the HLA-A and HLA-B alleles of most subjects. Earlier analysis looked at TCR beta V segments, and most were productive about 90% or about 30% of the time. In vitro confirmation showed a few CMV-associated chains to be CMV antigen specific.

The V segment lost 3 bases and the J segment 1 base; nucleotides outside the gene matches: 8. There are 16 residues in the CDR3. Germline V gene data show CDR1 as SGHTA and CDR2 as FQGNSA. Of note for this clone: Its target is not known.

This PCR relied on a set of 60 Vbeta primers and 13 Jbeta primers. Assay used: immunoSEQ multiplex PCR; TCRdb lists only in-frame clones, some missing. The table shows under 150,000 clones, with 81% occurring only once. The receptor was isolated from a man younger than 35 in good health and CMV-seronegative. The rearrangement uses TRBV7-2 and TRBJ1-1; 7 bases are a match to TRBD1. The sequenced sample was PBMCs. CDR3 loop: CASSLLPGQPNTEAFF. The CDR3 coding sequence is TGTGCCAGCAGCTTGCTACCGGGACAGCCGAACACTGAAGCTTTCTTT.